This TCR beta chain originates from a study of cytomegalovirus exposure and HLA in healthy donors. General study findings and limits: Investigators reported 150 to 200 TCR beta chains as tied to cytomegalovirus. Subsequent analysis showed first-cohort TCR clusters tending to co-occur in around 130 validation repertoires.

After removal of 0 bases from V and 1 base from J, the junction contained 2 bases not matched to a gene. Germline CDR1 is LGHNA and CDR2 is YSLEER. The CDR3 is 16 residues long. Clones were read by immunoSEQ multiplex PCR, and TCRdb kept only the in-frame ones, dropping some. The sample has roughly 260,000 clones, about 83% seen once. Details on this clone: No antigen is known for it.

This sequence originates from a man aged 18 to 30 in good health and CMV-seronegative. Sequenced material: PBMCs. The chain joins TRBV4-3 to TRBJ2-2, with 7 bases lining up with TRBD2. This CDR3 is CASSQELARNTGELFF. The CDR3 nucleotides are TGCGCCAGCAGCCAAGAACTAGCGCGGAACACCGGGGAGCTGTTTTTT.